The entry that follows covers one T cell receptor (beta chain) sequence. What antigen it recognizes has not been identified. Per-base quality was not reported, and no clone a single base away is much larger than it. This sample is drawn from a study of CD8 T cells in ankylosing spondylitis (dated by TCRdb to the late 2010s). About the investigation overall: The study profiled T cell receptor beta repertoires in healthy donors and ankylosing spondylitis patients to find disease-linked TCR variants. The full study cohort comprised 25 ankylosing spondylitis patients and roughly 110 healthy donors. Peripheral blood samples were taken, and synovial fluid was additionally collected from ankylosing spondylitis patients. Paper-wide results and their limitations: In peripheral blood, the disease-linked clones were found at relatively low frequencies and had a CD8+ phenotype. Some motif variants were previously reported in synovial fluid and blood of reactive arthritis patients, suggesting common disease-initiation mechanisms. A TCR beta motif made up of several highly homologous amino acid variants appeared to be characteristic of blood from ankylosing spondylitis patients. According to the report, matched synovial fluid samples from ankylosing spondylitis patients were significantly enriched for the disease-linked clones.

The run used an Illumina HiSeq 2500. TCR beta libraries were prepared by quantitative 5'-RACE with molecular barcodes. In the authors' own workflow: Disease-linked TCR variants were identified with a new computational method built on a probabilistic model of VDJ rearrangement. TCRdb redid the processing of the public reads, applying fastp at Q25 and MiXCR, and retained in-frame beta chains. Entries that share a CDR3 protein sequence are merged under the most common genes and DNA. In this record, the V and J calls reflect TCRdb's handling and not the investigators' own analysis. In this sample the table shows about 150,000 distinct CDR3 sequences, about 42% of which occur a single time. In total, the top ten clones hold approximately 14% of the sample. Synovial fluid samples and blood samples obtained from the same ankylosing spondylitis patients were matched. This sequence was found in a male donor with ankylosing spondylitis. The source material was synovial fluid, either unsorted or a sorted T cell fraction (not recorded which).

The CDR3 protein is CSAREHYDSIYEQYF. The sequenced DNA: TGCAGTGCTAGAGAGCACTATGACTCGATCTACGAGCAGTACTTC. The sequence is built from TRBV20-1 and TRBJ2-7, with the D gene not confidently named. Inclusive of the bounding cysteine and phenylalanine, the CDR3 is 15 residues long. The DNA shown is the 45-base CDR3, in frame from base 1. Based on the germline V gene (reference sequence), the CDR1 and CDR2 sequences are DFQATT and SNEGSKA. The V and J ends are trimmed by 0 bases and 3 bases, leaving 15 bases between them.